Listed below are T cell receptor beta chains from one sample, sequenced in a study of tumor and adjacent non-tumor tissue in lung cancer. TCRdb re-derived calls from the multiplex PCR reads in MiXCR, one entry per CDR3 protein. The table records some 74,000 distinct CDR3 sequences, 55% to 75% of them present only once. Material: lung tumor tissue. The receptors shown here come from a woman aged 40 to 49 with non-small cell lung cancer. CDR3s include the opening cysteine and the closing phenylalanine or tryptophan. Fields, in order: D gene, clone size, V gene, J gene, CDR3 protein, CDR3 DNA. D genes are given only for firm matches. Not all rows give a size; the values are once, few, many and, for expanded clones, a class.

d_call: NA
clone_size: NA
v_call: TRBV11-2
j_call: TRBJ2-1
cdr3_aa: CVSNLSGLELEFF
cdr3_nt: TGTGTCAGCAACTTATCCGGTCTTGAGCTAGAGTTCTTC

d_call: TRBD2
clone_size: NA
v_call: TRBV12-3/TRBV12-4
j_call: TRBJ2-5
cdr3_aa: CASSRTSGWAPETQYF
cdr3_nt: TGTGCCAGCAGCCGGACTAGCGGGTGGGCCCCAGAGACCCAATACTTC

d_call: TRBD2
clone_size: NA
v_call: TRBV30
j_call: TRBJ2-5
cdr3_aa: CAWSAGGTPIAQYF
cdr3_nt: TGTGCCTGGAGTGCGGGGGGGACTCCCATAGCCCAGTACTTC

d_call: NA
clone_size: NA
v_call: TRBV6-1
j_call: TRBJ2-2
cdr3_aa: CASRHGAGGELFF
cdr3_nt: TGTGCCAGCAGGCACGGGGCGGGCGGGGAACTGTTTTTT

d_call: TRBD1
clone_size: NA
v_call: TRBV29-1
j_call: TRBJ2-2
cdr3_aa: CSVECRGRMYGELFF
cdr3_nt: TGCAGCGTTGAATGTAGGGGGCGTATGTACGGGGAGCTGTTTTTT

d_call: NA
clone_size: NA
v_call: TRBV13
j_call: TRBJ2-1
cdr3_aa: CASSFSVVTDIEQFF
cdr3_nt: TGTGCCAGCAGTTTTAGCGTAGTTACGGACATTGAGCAGTTCTTC

d_call: NA
clone_size: NA
v_call: TRBV12-3/TRBV12-4
j_call: TRBJ1-1
cdr3_aa: CASSLCPTGEAFF
cdr3_nt: TGTGCCAGCAGTTTATGTCCAACAGGCGAAGCTTTCTTT

d_call: NA
clone_size: NA
v_call: TRBV11-3
j_call: TRBJ2-3
cdr3_aa: CASSSSLLAVGGDTQYF
cdr3_nt: TGTGCCAGCAGCTCAAGCCTTCTAGCTGTGGGGGGAGATACGCAGTATTTT

d_call: TRBD1
clone_size: many
v_call: TRBV7-9
j_call: TRBJ2-7
cdr3_aa: CASCRDSSYEQYF
cdr3_nt: TGTGCCAGCTGCCGGGACAGCTCCTACGAGCAGTACTTC

d_call: TRBD1
clone_size: NA
v_call: TRBV6-5
j_call: TRBJ1-1
cdr3_aa: CASILDRVPYTEAFF
cdr3_nt: TGTGCCAGCATCCTCGACAGGGTTCCGTACACTGAAGCTTTCTTT

d_call: NA
clone_size: NA
v_call: TRBV11-2
j_call: TRBJ2-7
cdr3_aa: CASSSTGLVMEQYF
cdr3_nt: TGTGCCAGCAGCTCCACGGGACTTGTGATGGAGCAGTACTTC

d_call: NA
clone_size: many
v_call: TRBV13
j_call: TRBJ2-1
cdr3_aa: CASSSYGRNEQFF
cdr3_nt: TGTGCCAGCAGCTCGTACGGGCGCAATGAGCAGTTCTTC

d_call: NA
clone_size: NA
v_call: TRBV11-2
j_call: TRBJ2-3
cdr3_aa: CASSPSGTEGYF
cdr3_nt: TGTGCCAGCAGCCCATCCGGAACAGAGGGGTATTTT

d_call: NA
clone_size: NA
v_call: TRBV5-4
j_call: TRBJ2-2
cdr3_aa: CASNYRDTRELFF
cdr3_nt: TGTGCCAGCAACTACAGGGACACCAGGGAGCTGTTTTTT

d_call: NA
clone_size: NA
v_call: TRBV2
j_call: TRBJ2-2
cdr3_aa: CASMFSGAYTGELFF
cdr3_nt: TGTGCCAGCATGTTTTCGGGAGCGTACACCGGGGAGCTGTTTTTT

d_call: NA
clone_size: NA
v_call: TRBV11-2
j_call: TRBJ2-5
cdr3_aa: CDSSLSRWGNQYF
cdr3_nt: TGTGACAGCAGCTTGTCAAGATGGGGGAACCAGTACTTC

d_call: NA
clone_size: NA
v_call: TRBV11-3
j_call: TRBJ2-7
cdr3_aa: CANSHTGWEQYF
cdr3_nt: TGTGCCAACAGCCATACAGGGTGGGAGCAGTACTTC

d_call: NA
clone_size: NA
v_call: TRBV5-6
j_call: TRBJ1-6
cdr3_aa: CASSSGDTRGSPLHF
cdr3_nt: TGTGCCAGCAGCTCAGGGGACACTCGGGGTTCACCCCTCCACTTT

d_call: NA
clone_size: many
v_call: TRBV6-5
j_call: TRBJ2-7
cdr3_aa: CASSYSGVGSYEQYF
cdr3_nt: TGTGCCAGCAGTTACTCCGGGGTGGGCTCCTACGAGCAGTACTTC

d_call: NA
clone_size: few
v_call: TRBV19
j_call: TRBJ2-7
cdr3_aa: CASSIGGDRSYEQYF
cdr3_nt: TGTGCCAGTAGTATAGGGGGGGACAGATCCTACGAGCAGTACTTC

d_call: NA
clone_size: NA
v_call: TRBV6-5
j_call: TRBJ1-1
cdr3_aa: CARSSLRQDTEAFF
cdr3_nt: TGTGCCAGGAGCAGCCTGAGACAGGACACTGAAGCTTTCTTT

d_call: NA
clone_size: once
v_call: TRBV11-2
j_call: TRBJ2-4
cdr3_aa: CASSRAGTDNIQYF
cdr3_nt: TGTGCCAGCAGCCGAGCCGGGACGGATAACATTCAGTACTTC